These 14 T cell receptor beta chains were sequenced from one sample in a study of T cell responses to AZD1222 COVID-19 vaccine. Using immunoSEQ multiplex PCR, the repertoire was profiled, and TCRdb retains in-frame clones only, with some absent. Counted here are around 180,000 clones, around 94% occurring once; the ten biggest clones make up around 1.6%. The specimen was peripheral blood, collected 28 days after the second AZD1222 dose. The receptor set was obtained from an adult who received the AZD1222 COVID-19 vaccine.

This CDR3 reads CASSVTGQNTEAFF. For the CDR3, the DNA is TGTGCCAGCAGCGTCACAGGGCAAAACACTGAAGCTTTCTTT. The J gene is TRBJ1-1, the V gene TRBV9; a possible D gene is TRBD1 (6 bases). Looked up from germline, CDR1 is SGDLS and CDR2 is YYNGEE. V lost 2 bases to trimming and J lost 2 bases, with 10 bases between them. CDR3 length: 14 residues.

This clone was detected only a few times. The chain has TRBV11-2 and TRBJ1-1; possible D gene TRBD1, 5 bases. Trimming cost V 2 bases and J 1 base, with 5 bases left between them. Germline loops: CDR1 SGHAT, CDR2 FQNNGV. The CDR3 runs to 13 residues. This CDR3 reads CASSLQGNTEAFF. CDR3 nucleotides: TGTGCCAGCAGCTTACAGGGGAACACTGAAGCTTTCTTT.

V usage is TRBV30 and J usage is TRBJ2-1; TRBD2 might be the D (5 bases). Germline V CDR1 and CDR2: GTSNPN, SVGIG (reference sequence). CDR3 size: 12 residues. Trimming took off 2 bases at V and 11 bases at J, with 13 bases between the two ends. This CDR3 is CAWSLAGLQQFF. The CDR3 DNA follows: TGTGCCTGGAGTCTGGCGGGCCTCCAGCAGTTCTTC.

The chain couples TRBV5-4 to TRBJ2-7, with D tentatively TRBD2 (7 bases). Germline CDR1 reads SGHNT; CDR2 reads YYREEE (reference sequence). The CDR3 totals 14 residues. The V end lost 0 bases, the J end lost 5 bases, and 12 bases lay between the germline ends. The CDR3 region is CASSLGGGIDEQYF. As DNA, the CDR3 is TGTGCCAGCAGCTTGGGGGGGGGCATCGACGAGCAGTACTTC. The full variable domain, completed using reference TRBV5-4 and TRBJ2-7, is ETGVTQSPTHLIKTRGQQVTLRCSSQSGHNTVSWYQQALGQGPQFIFQYYREEENGRGNFPPRFSGLQFPNYSSELNVNALELDDSALYLCASSLGGGIDEQYFGPGTRLTVT.

The chain has TRBV19 and TRBJ2-7; 10 nucleotides align to TRBD1. The CDR3 is 14 amino acids. The germline V gene has CDR1 LNHDA and CDR2 SQIVND (reference sequence). Losses at the gene ends were 1 base for V and 4 bases for J; bases not matched to a gene: 1. The CDR3 DNA reads TGTGCCAGTAGTATAGGGACAGGGGGTTACGAGCAGTACTTC. It encodes CASSIGTGGYEQYF.

The chain combines TRBV5-8 with TRBJ2-2; the D is unclear. The CDR3 totals 15 residues. Looked up from germline, CDR1 is SGHTS and CDR2 is YDEGEE. The V gene lost 2 bases and the J gene lost 6 bases, with 14 bases spanning the gap. CDR3 nucleotides: TGTGCCAGCAGCTTCGTCAACGCAGGTCCCGGGGAGCTGTTTTTT. Its translation: CASSFVNAGPGELFF.

This chain links TRBV7-8 with TRBJ1-1; the match to TRBD1 covers 10 bases. Germline-derived CDR1 and CDR2 are SGHVS and FQNEAQ. This CDR3 is 14 amino acids long. The V segment lost 5 bases and the J segment 4 bases; nucleotides outside the gene matches: 4. The CDR3 nucleotides are TGTGCCAGCAGCGGAGACAGGGGGCGCACTGAAGCTTTCTTT. Translating gives CASSGDRGRTEAFF.

This rearrangement joins TRBV12-5 to TRBJ2-3; possibly TRBD2 for D (6 bases). CDR1 and CDR2 from the germline V gene are LGHNT and FRNRAP. V was cut by 5 bases and J by 4 bases, with 25 bases left in between. There are 18 residues in the CDR3. CDR3 DNA: TGTGCTAGTGGTGCCAAGATGGGGGGACGGGCCCCCCCAGATACGCAGTATTTT. Encoded protein: CASGAKMGGRAPPDTQYF.

The chain employs TRBV3-1 (or the pseudogene TRBV3-2) and TRBJ2-1; 14 positions agree with TRBD2. The CDR3 totals 16 residues. Looked up from germline, CDR1 is LGHDT and CDR2 is YNNKEL (reference sequence). Trimming took 4 bases from V and 10 from J; bases not matched to a gene: 9. This CDR3 reads CASSPRLAGGPLEQFF. The CDR3 nucleotides read TGTGCCAGCAGCCCTAGACTAGCGGGGGGGCCTTTAGAGCAGTTCTTC.

V and J are TRBV3-1 (or the pseudogene TRBV3-2) and TRBJ1-4; D gene unclear. The ends were cut back, 3 bases at V and 2 bases at J, with 7 bases in the middle. This CDR3 has 14 residues. The germline V gene encodes CDR1 LGHDT and CDR2 YNNKEL (reference sequence). CDR3 DNA sequence: TGTGCCAGCAGCCAGCGGCGGACTAATGAAAAACTGTTTTTT. Its translation: CASSQRRTNEKLFF.

This chain joins TRBV19 and TRBJ2-4; TRBD2 agrees at 8 bases. The CDR3 has 15 amino acids. The J segment lost 6 bases and the V segment lost 5 bases, leaving 9 bases of the junction unmatched. The germline V gene has CDR1 LNHDA and CDR2 SQIVND (reference sequence). In nucleotides, the CDR3 is TGTGCCAGTAGTCCCGAAGGACTAGCTGGAAACATTCAGTACTTC. Translated, it gives CASSPEGLAGNIQYF.

The CDR3 nucleotides read TGTGCCAGCACTCGTCTCTACAATGAGCAGTTCTTC. As protein: CASTRLYNEQFF. The chain joins TRBV21-1 to TRBJ2-1; TRBD2 is taken as the D call from the table, unchecked against the DNA. TRBV21-1 is described as a pseudogene. The CDR3 runs to 12 residues.

The J gene is TRBJ1-1, the V gene TRBV7-6; D may be TRBD1 (5 bases). The CDR3 sequence is 17 residues long. Germline-derived CDR1 and CDR2 are SGHVS and FNYEAQ. V lost 4 bases and J lost 0, with 18 bases in between. The CDR3 region is CASSWGQGFNLNTEAFF. The CDR3 coding sequence is TGTGCCAGCAGCTGGGGCCAGGGCTTCAACCTGAACACTGAAGCTTTCTTT.

The V call is TRBV7-2, the J call TRBJ1-2; D is undetermined. V shed 6 bases and J shed 8 bases, with 25 bases lying between them. Germline values: CDR1 SGHTA, CDR2 FQGNSA. There are 16 residues in the CDR3. CDR3 protein: CASSLSNPGTAQGYTF. CDR3 DNA: TGTGCCAGCAGTCTTTCAAACCCGGGAACAGCTCAAGGCTACACCTTC.